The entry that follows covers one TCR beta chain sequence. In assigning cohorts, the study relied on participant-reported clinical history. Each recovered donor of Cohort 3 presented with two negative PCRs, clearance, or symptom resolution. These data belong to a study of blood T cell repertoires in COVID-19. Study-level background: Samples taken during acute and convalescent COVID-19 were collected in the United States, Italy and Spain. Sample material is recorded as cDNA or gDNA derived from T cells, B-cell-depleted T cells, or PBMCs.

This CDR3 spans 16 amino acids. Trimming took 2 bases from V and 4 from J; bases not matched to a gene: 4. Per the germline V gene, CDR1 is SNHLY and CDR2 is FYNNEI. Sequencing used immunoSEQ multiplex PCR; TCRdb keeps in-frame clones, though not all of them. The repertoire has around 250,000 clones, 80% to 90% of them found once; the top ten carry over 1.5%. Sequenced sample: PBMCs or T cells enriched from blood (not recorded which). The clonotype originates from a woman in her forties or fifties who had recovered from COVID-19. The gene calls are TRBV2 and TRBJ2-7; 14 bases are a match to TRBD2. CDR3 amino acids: CASSELGTSGSYEQYF. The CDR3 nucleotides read TGTGCCAGCAGTGAATTAGGGACTAGCGGGAGTTACGAGCAGTACTTC.